One T cell receptor (beta chain) is described in this entry. Its antigen is as yet unknown. This sample stems from a study of T-cell reconstitution after alpha-beta-depleted transplantation in children. Overall study findings and caveats: Most T-cell counts and diversity one year after the transplant came from T cells that were newly produced. Reports say that about two months after transplant, the alpha-beta T cells came out of several hundred graft clones that had expanded.

Unique molecular identifiers were incorporated during preparation of the TCRbeta library. TCRdb itself ran the PCR reads through MiXCR, one entry per CDR3 protein. Among about a million distinct CDR3 sequences listed, 25% to 35% were seen once. The V gene end was trimmed by 5 bases and the J gene end by 8 bases; junction bases not matched to a gene: 10. Germline CDR1 SGHTA, CDR2 FQGTGA. The CDR3 contains 14 residues. This clonotype was obtained from a boy less than two years old who had a stem cell transplant for SCID, so the T cells may come from the graft donor. The chain links TRBV7-3 to TRBJ2-5, with 8 bases fitting TRBD2. Sample: PBMCs, mostly from graft donor cells, taken 360 days after TCRalphabeta/CD19-depleted stem cell transplant. CDR3 coding DNA: TGTGCCAGCAGCCGTAGCGGGGCTGGGGAAACCCAGTACTTC. It translates to CASSRSGAGETQYF.